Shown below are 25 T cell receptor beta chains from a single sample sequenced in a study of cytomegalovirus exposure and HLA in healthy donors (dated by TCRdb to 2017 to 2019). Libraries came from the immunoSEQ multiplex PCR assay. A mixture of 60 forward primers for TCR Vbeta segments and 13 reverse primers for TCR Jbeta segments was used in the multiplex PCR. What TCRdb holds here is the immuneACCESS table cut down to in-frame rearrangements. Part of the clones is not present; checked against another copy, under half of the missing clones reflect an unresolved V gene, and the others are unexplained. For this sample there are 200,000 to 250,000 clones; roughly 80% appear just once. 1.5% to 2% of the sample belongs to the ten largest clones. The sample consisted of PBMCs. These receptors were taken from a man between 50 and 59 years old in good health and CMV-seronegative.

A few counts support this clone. The CDR3 DNA is TGTGCCAGCAGTGAAATGAACGGGAGGGCCGACAATGAGCAGTTCTTC. It translates to CASSEMNGRADNEQFF. The rearrangement joins TRBV25-1 to TRBJ2-1; 8 nucleotides match TRBD2. In germline, CDR1 is MGHDK, CDR2 SYGVNS. The junction had 8 bases not matched to a gene; V was cut back by 2 bases and J by 5 bases. This CDR3 region has 16 residues.

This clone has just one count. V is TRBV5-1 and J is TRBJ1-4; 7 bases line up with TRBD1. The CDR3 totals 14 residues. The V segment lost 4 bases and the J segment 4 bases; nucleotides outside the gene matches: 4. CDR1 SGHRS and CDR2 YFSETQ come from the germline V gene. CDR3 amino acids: CASSPGQLNEKLFF. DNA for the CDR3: TGCGCCAGCAGCCCGGGACAGCTTAATGAAAAACTGTTTTTT.

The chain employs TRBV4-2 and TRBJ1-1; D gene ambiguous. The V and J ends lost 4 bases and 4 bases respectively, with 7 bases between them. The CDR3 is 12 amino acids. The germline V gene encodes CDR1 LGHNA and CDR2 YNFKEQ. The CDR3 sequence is CASSLSGTEAFF. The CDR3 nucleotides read TGTGCCAGCAGCCTGTCGGGCACTGAAGCTTTCTTT.

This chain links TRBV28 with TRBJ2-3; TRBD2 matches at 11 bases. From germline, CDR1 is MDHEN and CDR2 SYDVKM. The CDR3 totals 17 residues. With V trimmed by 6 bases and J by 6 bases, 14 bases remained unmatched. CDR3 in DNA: TGTGCCAGCAGCGATAGCGGGAGGGCAATCCGAATCGATACGCAGTATTTT. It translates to CASSDSGRAIRIDTQYF.

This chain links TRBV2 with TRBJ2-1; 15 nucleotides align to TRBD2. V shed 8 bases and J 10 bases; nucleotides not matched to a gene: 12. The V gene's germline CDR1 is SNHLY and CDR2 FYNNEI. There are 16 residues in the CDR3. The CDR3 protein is CASCLLGLAGGNEQFF. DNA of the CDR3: TGTGCCAGCTGTCTTTTGGGACTAGCGGGAGGTAACGAGCAGTTCTTC.

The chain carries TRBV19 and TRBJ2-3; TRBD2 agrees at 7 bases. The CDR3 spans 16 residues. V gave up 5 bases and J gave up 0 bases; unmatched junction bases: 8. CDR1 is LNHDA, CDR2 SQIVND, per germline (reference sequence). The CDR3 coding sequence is TGTGCCAGTAGTTCTCCGGGGCGGGAGAGCACAGATACGCAGTATTTT. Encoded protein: CASSSPGRESTDTQYF.

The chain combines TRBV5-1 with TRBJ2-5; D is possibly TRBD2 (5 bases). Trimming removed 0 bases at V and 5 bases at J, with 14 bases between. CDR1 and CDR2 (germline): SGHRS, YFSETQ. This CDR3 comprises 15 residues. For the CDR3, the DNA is TGCGCCAGCAGCTTGGCCAGTGTAGGCGGGGAGACCCAGTACTTC. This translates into CASSLASVGGETQYF.

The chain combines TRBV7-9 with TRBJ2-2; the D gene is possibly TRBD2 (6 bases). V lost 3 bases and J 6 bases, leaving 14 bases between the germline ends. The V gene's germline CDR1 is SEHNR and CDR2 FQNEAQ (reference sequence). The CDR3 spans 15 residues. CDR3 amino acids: CASSLILRDAGELFF. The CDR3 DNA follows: TGTGCCAGCAGCTTGATTTTGCGGGATGCCGGGGAGCTGTTTTTT.

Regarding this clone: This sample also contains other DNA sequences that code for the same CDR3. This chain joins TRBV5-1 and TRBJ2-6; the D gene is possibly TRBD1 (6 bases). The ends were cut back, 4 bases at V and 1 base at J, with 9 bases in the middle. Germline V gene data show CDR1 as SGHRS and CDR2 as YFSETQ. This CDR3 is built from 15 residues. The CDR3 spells CASSPQGSGANVLTF. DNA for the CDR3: TGCGCCAGCAGCCCGCAGGGGTCTGGGGCCAACGTCCTGACTTTC.

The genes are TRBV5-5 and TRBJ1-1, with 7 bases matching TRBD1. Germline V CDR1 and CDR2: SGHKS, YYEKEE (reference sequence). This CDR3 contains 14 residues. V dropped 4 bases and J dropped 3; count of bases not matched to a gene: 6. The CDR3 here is CASSTTGLDTEAFF. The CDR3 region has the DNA TGTGCCAGCAGCACGACAGGGTTGGACACTGAAGCTTTCTTT.

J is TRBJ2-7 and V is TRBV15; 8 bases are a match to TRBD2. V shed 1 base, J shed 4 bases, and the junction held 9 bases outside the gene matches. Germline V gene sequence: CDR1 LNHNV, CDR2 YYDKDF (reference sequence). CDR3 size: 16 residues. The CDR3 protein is CATSRVAGGLGYEQYF. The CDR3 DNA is TGTGCCACCAGCAGAGTTGCGGGAGGTCTTGGGTACGAGCAGTACTTC.

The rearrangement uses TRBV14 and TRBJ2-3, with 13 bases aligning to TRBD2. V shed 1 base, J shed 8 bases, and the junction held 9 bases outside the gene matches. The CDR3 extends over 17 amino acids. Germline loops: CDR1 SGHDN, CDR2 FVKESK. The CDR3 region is CASSQVLGTSGIGTQYF. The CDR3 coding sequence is TGTGCCAGCAGCCAAGTGTTGGGGACTAGCGGGATTGGTACGCAGTATTTT.

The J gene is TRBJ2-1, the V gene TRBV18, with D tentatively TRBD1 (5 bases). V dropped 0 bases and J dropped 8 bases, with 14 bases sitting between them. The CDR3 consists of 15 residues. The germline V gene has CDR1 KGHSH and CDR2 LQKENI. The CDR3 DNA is TGTGCCAGCTCACCACCGAAGGGGCTAGGGGATGAGCAGTTCTTC. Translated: CASSPPKGLGDEQFF.

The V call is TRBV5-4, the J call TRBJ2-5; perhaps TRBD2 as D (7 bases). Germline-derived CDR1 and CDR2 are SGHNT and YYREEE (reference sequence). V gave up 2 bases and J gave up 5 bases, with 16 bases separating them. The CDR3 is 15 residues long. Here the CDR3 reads CASSLGGAGEETQYF. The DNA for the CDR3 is TGTGCCAGCAGCTTAGGGGGGGCAGGGGAGGAGACCCAGTACTTC.

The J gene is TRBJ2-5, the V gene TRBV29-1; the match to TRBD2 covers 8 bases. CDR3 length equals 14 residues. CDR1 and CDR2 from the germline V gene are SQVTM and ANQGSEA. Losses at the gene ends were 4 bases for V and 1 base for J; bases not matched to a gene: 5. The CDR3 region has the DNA TGCAGCGTTGTCGGGGGGGCCGCCCAAGAGACCCAGTACTTC. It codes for CSVVGGAAQETQYF.

CDR3 sequence (DNA): TGTGCCAGCAGTTTAAACATAGGGGGCTCGGGGGAAAAACTGTTTTTT. Translating gives CASSLNIGGSGEKLFF. V and J are TRBV27 and TRBJ1-4; 7 nucleotides agree with TRBD1. The germline V gene has CDR1 MNHEY and CDR2 SMNVEV (reference sequence). This CDR3 is 16 amino acids long. The ends lost 2 bases at V and 8 bases at J; junction bases unmatched: 11.

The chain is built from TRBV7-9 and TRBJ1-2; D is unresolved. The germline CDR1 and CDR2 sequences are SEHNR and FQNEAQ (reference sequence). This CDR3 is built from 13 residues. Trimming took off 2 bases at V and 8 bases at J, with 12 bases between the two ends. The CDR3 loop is CASSLWTVGGYTF. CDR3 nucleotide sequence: TGTGCCAGCAGCTTATGGACTGTTGGCGGCTACACCTTC.

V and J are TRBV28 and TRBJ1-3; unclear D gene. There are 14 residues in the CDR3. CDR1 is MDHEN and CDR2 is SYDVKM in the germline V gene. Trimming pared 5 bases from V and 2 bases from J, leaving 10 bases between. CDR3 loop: CASSTAATGNTIYF. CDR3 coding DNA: TGTGCCAGCAGTACAGCGGCAACTGGAAACACCATATATTTT.

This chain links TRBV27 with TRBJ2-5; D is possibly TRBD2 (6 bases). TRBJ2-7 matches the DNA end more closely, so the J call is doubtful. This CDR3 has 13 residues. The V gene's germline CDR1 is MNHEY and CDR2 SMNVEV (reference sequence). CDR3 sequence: CASSSGGWYEQYF. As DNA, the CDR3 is TGTGCCAGCAGTTCCGGGGGTTGGTACGAGCAGTACTTC.

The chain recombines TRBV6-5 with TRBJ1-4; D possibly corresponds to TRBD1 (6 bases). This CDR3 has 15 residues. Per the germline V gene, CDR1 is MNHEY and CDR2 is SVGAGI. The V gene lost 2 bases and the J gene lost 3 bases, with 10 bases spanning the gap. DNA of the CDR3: TGTGCCAGCAGTTACAGGGGGACGGCTAATGAAAAACTGTTTTTT. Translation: CASSYRGTANEKLFF.

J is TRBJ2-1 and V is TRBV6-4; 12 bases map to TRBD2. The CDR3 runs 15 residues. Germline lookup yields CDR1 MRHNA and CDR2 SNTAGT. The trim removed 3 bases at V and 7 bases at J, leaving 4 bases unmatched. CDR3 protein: CASSETSGSGNEQFF. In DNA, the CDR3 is TGTGCCAGCAGTGAGACTAGCGGGAGTGGGAATGAGCAGTTCTTC.

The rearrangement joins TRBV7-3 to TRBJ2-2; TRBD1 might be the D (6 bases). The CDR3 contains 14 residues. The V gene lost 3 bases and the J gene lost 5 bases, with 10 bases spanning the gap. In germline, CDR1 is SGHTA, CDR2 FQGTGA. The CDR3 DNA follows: TGTGCCAGCAGCTTTCAGAGGGGGACCGGGGAGCTGTTTTTT. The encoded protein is CASSFQRGTGELFF.

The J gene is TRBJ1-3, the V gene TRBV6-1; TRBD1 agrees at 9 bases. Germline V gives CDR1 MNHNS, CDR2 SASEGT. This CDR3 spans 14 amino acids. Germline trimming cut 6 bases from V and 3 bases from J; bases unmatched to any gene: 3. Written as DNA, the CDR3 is TGTGCCAGCAGCCAGGGACAGGGTGGAAACACCATATATTTT. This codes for CASSQGQGGNTIYF.

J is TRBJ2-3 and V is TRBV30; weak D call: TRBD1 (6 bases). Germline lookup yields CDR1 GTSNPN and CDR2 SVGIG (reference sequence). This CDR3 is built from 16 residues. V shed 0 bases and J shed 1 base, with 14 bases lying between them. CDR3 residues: CAWSVGAGVRTDTQYF. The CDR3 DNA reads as TGTGCCTGGAGTGTCGGGGCAGGGGTTCGCACAGATACGCAGTATTTT.

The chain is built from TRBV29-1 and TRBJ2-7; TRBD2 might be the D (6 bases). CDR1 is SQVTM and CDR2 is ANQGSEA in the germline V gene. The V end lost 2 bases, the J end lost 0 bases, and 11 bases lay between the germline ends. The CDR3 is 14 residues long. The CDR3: CSVESEGLSYEQYF. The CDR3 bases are TGCAGCGTTGAATCGGAGGGCCTCTCCTACGAGCAGTACTTC.